Sequencing of this T cell receptor beta chain was carried out in a study of blood T cell repertoires in COVID-19. The overall study: Collection of acute and convalescent COVID-19 samples took place in the United States, Italy and Spain. T cells, B-cell-depleted T cells, or PBMCs supplied cDNA or gDNA.

Authors' processing steps: Researchers report that nucleated cell counts were estimated from reference gene primer amplification. Assay used: immunoSEQ multiplex PCR; TCRdb lists only in-frame clones, some missing. V, J and clone size derive from that table, while D and trimming were established from the DNA sequence. This table has roughly 70,000 clones, over 85% appearing once. Between the trimmed V and J ends, which lost 6 bases and 2 bases, there was a span of 11 bases. The germline V gene encodes CDR1 MNHEY and CDR2 SVGAGI. The CDR3 is 13 amino acids. The material sequenced was peripheral blood. The chain is built from TRBV6-5 and TRBJ2-7, with D possibly being TRBD1 (5 bases). The receptor comes from a man between 50 and 59 years old with acute or convalescent COVID-19. The chain's CDR3 is CASSGKGPYEQYF. The CDR3 region has the DNA TGTGCCAGCAGCGGAAAGGGGCCCTACGAGCAGTACTTC.